Sequencing of this TCR beta chain was carried out in a study of T cell responses to AZD1222 COVID-19 vaccine. Overall study results and limits: The donors showed a predominance of white British ancestry and of females, with possible underestimation of clonal diversity.

As regards this clone: No antigen is known for it.

The CDR3 is 16 residues long. V dropped 4 bases and J dropped 0 bases, with 16 bases sitting between them. Assay used: immunoSEQ multiplex PCR; TCRdb lists only in-frame clones, some missing. Seen here are about 110,000 clones, approximately 89% observed once, and the top ten hold approximately 4.8%. The clonotype comes from an adult in good health. The chain is built from TRBV23-1 and TRBJ2-7; D perhaps matches TRBD1 (5 bases). TRBV23-1 is an ORF for which the function is uncertain. The specimen was peripheral blood, collected on day 0 of AZD1222 vaccination. This CDR3 is CASSPIPDRFSYEQYF. Here the CDR3 DNA reads TGCGCCAGCAGTCCCATCCCAGACAGATTCTCCTACGAGCAGTACTTC.